This TCR beta chain was recovered during a study of shared clonotypes between healthy human individuals. Overall study: Donors, aged 18 to 49, were a couple of women and three men. The study's findings and limits: Sampling used blood alone; tissue repertoires probably differ.

Sequencing was at deep level. The method was immunoSEQ multiplex PCR; TCRdb's version includes in-frame clones alone and lacks a portion of them. The sample has 900,000 to 1,200,000 clones, about four fifths seen once. Comment on this clone: Its matching antigen is unknown. Additional DNA sequences in this sample encode the identical CDR3.

None of the donors, who were healthy HIV-negative adults, had recently had acute infections or vaccinations. The sequencing sample was made of memory CD4+ T cells from PBMCs. Subset specified: CD45RA-negative fraction. This receptor was obtained from a young man in good health. Some clones in this sample may be carry-over from other donors' samples.

The DNA of the CDR3 is TGTGCCAGCACCCGGGACAGGGACCTCTACGAGCAGTACTTC. This encodes CASTRDRDLYEQYF. V and J are TRBV6-6 and TRBJ2-7, with 9 bases identical to TRBD1. Trimming took 7 bases from V and 3 from J; bases not matched to a gene: 7. The V gene's germline CDR1 is MNHNY and CDR2 SVGAGI (reference sequence). The CDR3 is made up of 14 amino acids.